This entry lists 17 T cell receptor beta chains sequenced from one sample in a study of T cells in Graves' hyperthyroidism and ophthalmopathy. TCR beta CDR3 regions were amplified from RNA transcripts. Researchers ran a first-round RT-PCR on the TCR CDR3 using the HTBI primer set. In TCRdb, the multiplex PCR reads were re-called with MiXCR into one record per CDR3 protein. This sample has more than 450,000 distinct CDR3 sequences, with approximately 20% found just once. Sequenced sample: blood. These receptor sequences come from a man in his forties or fifties with Graves' ophthalmopathy.

The chain uses TRBV11-2 and TRBJ2-5; 8 bases agree with TRBD2. Germline V CDR1 and CDR2: SGHAT, FQNNGV. V was clipped by 8 bases and J by 5 bases; unmatched bases: 22. The CDR3 loop spans 18 amino acids. The CDR3 protein is CASGYPPTGTRPTETQYF. Here the CDR3 DNA reads TGTGCCAGCGGATACCCCCCTACCGGGACTAGGCCCACGGAGACCCAGTACTTC.

This clonotype was found a few times. V is TRBV20-1 and J is TRBJ2-1; TRBD2 agrees at 12 bases. This CDR3 region has 15 residues. The V segment lost 3 bases and the J segment 6 bases; nucleotides outside the gene matches: 6. Looked up from germline, CDR1 is DFQATT and CDR2 is SNEGSKA (reference sequence). DNA for the CDR3: TGCAGTGCTAGGGTGACTAGCGGGAGTAGCAATGAGCAGTTCTTC. Translated: CSARVTSGSSNEQFF.

This clonotype has ten or more counts. The rearrangement uses TRBV11-2 and TRBJ2-7; TRBD2 aligns across 7 bases. Germline assignment: CDR1 SGHAT and CDR2 FQNNGV. This CDR3 is built from 14 residues. With V trimmed by 5 bases and J by 3 bases, 7 bases remained unmatched. The CDR3 DNA reads as TGTGCCAGCAGCCGCGATGGGGGGGGCTACGAGCAGTACTTC. It yields the protein CASSRDGGGYEQYF.

Regarding this clonotype: A clone one base away is much larger, so this may be a read error. The gene calls are TRBV7-2 and TRBJ1-3; no definite D call. This CDR3 has 14 residues. Trimming shortened V by 6 bases and J by 1 base, and 10 bases separated the two germline ends. The germline gives CDR1 SGHTA, CDR2 FQGNSA. CDR3 loop: CASSEERSGNTIYF. The CDR3 DNA reads TGTGCCAGCAGTGAAGAGCGGTCTGGAAACACCATATATTTT. The full variable domain, rest sourced from reference TRBV7-2 and TRBJ1-3, is GAGVSQSPSNKVTEKGKDVELRCDPISGHTALYWYRQSLGQGLEFLIYFQGNSAPDKSGLPSDRFSAERTGGSVSTLTIQRTQQEDSAVYLCASSEERSGNTIYFGEGSWLTVV.

V gene TRBV20-1 combines with J gene TRBJ2-7; the match to TRBD1 covers 7 bases. CDR1 and CDR2 from the germline V gene are DFQATT and SNEGSKA (reference sequence). V lost 5 bases, J lost 2 bases, and 9 bases stayed unmatched. The CDR3 runs to 14 residues. Here the CDR3 DNA reads TGCAGTGCTCGTCCCGGGACAGCCCCCTACGAGCAGTACTTC. Encoded protein: CSARPGTAPYEQYF.

This clonotype was recorded at least ten times. The chain is built from TRBV30 and TRBJ1-6; D remains ambiguous. The germline CDR1 and CDR2 sequences are GTSNPN and SVGIG (reference sequence). Trimming removed 4 bases from V and 7 bases from J, with 11 bases in between. The length of the CDR3 is 13 residues. CDR3 region: CAWTRTGNSPLHF. In nucleotides, the CDR3 is TGTGCCTGGACTCGTACGGGGAATTCACCCCTCCACTTT. Complete variable domain (other parts from reference TRBV30 and TRBJ1-6): SQTIHQWPATLVQPVGSPLSLECTVEGTSNPNLYWYRQAAGRGLQLLFYSVGIGQISSEVPQNLSASRPQDRQFILSSKKLLLSDSGFYLCAWTRTGNSPLHFGNGTRLTVT.

This chain's CDR3 is CASSPNPNTEAFF. The CDR3, as DNA: TGTGCCAGCAGCCCCAATCCCAACACTGAAGCTTTCTTT. V is TRBV14 and J is TRBJ1-1; no reliable D call. From germline, CDR1 is SGHDN and CDR2 FVKESK. The CDR3 is made up of 13 amino acids. The V end lost 4 bases, the J end lost 2 bases, and 8 bases lay between the germline ends.

CDR3 sequence: CASSPDRGRRGTEAFF. The CDR3 nucleotides read TGTGCCAGCAGCCCGGACAGGGGGCGCCGGGGCACTGAAGCTTTCTTT. The V and J genes are TRBV6-1 and TRBJ1-1; the match to TRBD1 covers 11 bases. V trimming: 6 bases; J trimming: 4 bases; junction bases outside the gene matches: 10. CDR3 length: 16 amino acids. Germline loops: CDR1 MNHNS, CDR2 SASEGT.

This clonotype has just a few counts. The V call is TRBV9, the J call TRBJ1-1; a weak D match, TRBD1 (6 bases). V dropped 0 bases and J dropped 0 bases, with 9 bases sitting between them. Germline CDR1 and CDR2: SGDLS and YYNGEE. The CDR3 sequence is 15 residues long. CDR3 bases: TGTGCCAGCAGCGTAGCAGGGGACGTGAACACTGAAGCTTTCTTT. Translated: CASSVAGDVNTEAFF.

The chain is built from TRBV7-2 and TRBJ2-5, with 7 bases that match TRBD2. Germline CDR1 SGHTA, CDR2 FQGNSA. J was trimmed by 2 bases and V by 5 bases; bases with no gene match: 5. There are 14 residues in the CDR3. The CDR3 is CASSHLAEQETQYF. CDR3 coding DNA: TGTGCCAGCAGCCACCTAGCGGAGCAAGAGACCCAGTACTTC.

This clonotype has more than one count but fewer than ten. The chain recombines TRBV6-1 with TRBJ2-5; perhaps TRBD1 as D (5 bases). V lost 3 bases and J lost 4, with 12 bases in between. Germline CDR1 and CDR2: MNHNS and SASEGT. The CDR3 extends over 14 amino acids. The CDR3 reads CASSEGRVGETQYF. In nucleotides, the CDR3 is TGTGCCAGCAGTGAGGGCAGGGTGGGAGAGACCCAGTACTTC.

This clonotype was detected many times. V gene TRBV6-1 combines with J gene TRBJ1-1; D unresolved. This CDR3 spans 14 amino acids. Per germline, CDR1 MNHNS and CDR2 SASEGT. Trimming removed 6 bases at V and 1 base at J, with 12 bases between. CDR3 DNA: TGTGCCAGCAGCGGGCTAGGCTCGAACACTGAAGCTTTCTTT. This codes for CASSGLGSNTEAFF.

On this clonotype: A read error may be the cause here, since a much bigger clone is one base away. This chain joins TRBV5-1 and TRBJ1-5; 7 bases align to TRBD1. Losses at the gene ends were 7 bases for V and 0 bases for J; bases not matched to a gene: 16. The CDR3 totals 18 residues. Germline V CDR1 and CDR2: SGHRS, YFSETQ. The CDR3 nucleotides are TGCGCCAGCCGAGCCGAGACAGGGTCGGGAGGTAGCAATCAGCCCCAGCATTTT. Translated, it gives CASRAETGSGGSNQPQHF.

The genes are TRBV5-1 and TRBJ1-6; 8 positions match TRBD1. CDR3 length: 13 amino acids. The germline V gene has CDR1 SGHRS and CDR2 YFSETQ. V lost 4 bases to trimming and J lost 13 bases; unmatched junction nucleotides: 7. DNA of the CDR3: TGCGCCAGCAGCGATGGACAGGGAGTCCCCCTCCACTTT. Its translation: CASSDGQGVPLHF.

Remarks on this clonotype: Mismatch with germline at one junction end may stem from a read error. The rearrangement uses TRBV20-1 and TRBJ2-1; TRBD2 matches at 7 bases. The CDR3 runs to 16 residues. The germline V gene has CDR1 DFQATT and CDR2 SNEGSKA (reference sequence). CDR3 sequence reads: CGASTNTGGFHNEQFF. The CDR3 DNA follows: TGCGGTGCGTCGACGAATACCGGGGGGTTTCACAATGAGCAGTTCTTC.

In its sample, this clonotype was seen a few times. The CDR3 is CAIFETGFGRQEQFF. CDR3 bases: TGTGCCATCTTCGAGACAGGGTTCGGTCGACAGGAGCAGTTCTTC. The chain employs TRBV6-1 and TRBJ2-1; 7 bases fit TRBD1. Trimming cost V 10 bases and J 10 bases; bases outside gene matches: 19. This CDR3 contains 15 residues. The V gene's germline CDR1 is MNHNS and CDR2 SASEGT.

V gene TRBV6-4 combines with J gene TRBJ1-1; 8 positions match TRBD1. J lost 3 bases, V lost 2 bases, and 2 bases had no gene match. Germline values: CDR1 MRHNA, CDR2 SNTAGT. The CDR3 runs 14 residues. CDR3 sequence reads: CASSDGTGHTEAFF. CDR3 coding DNA: TGTGCCAGCAGTGACGGGACAGGACACACTGAAGCTTTCTTT.